The 9 T cell receptor beta chains in this list originate from one sample, sequenced in a study of blood T cell repertoires in COVID-19 (TCRdb year 2020). The library was prepared using the immunoSEQ multiplex PCR assay. TCRdb holds this immuneACCESS table with in-frame rearrangements only. Some clones are missing; in checked studies, unresolved V genes explain under half, and the rest has no known cause. Across this sample there are fewer than 65,000 clones, with about 89% seen only once. In total, the top ten clones hold around 6.1% of the sample. Sequences were obtained from peripheral blood. The receptors here all came from a man aged 55 to 70 with acute or convalescent COVID-19.

The gene calls are TRBV6-5 and TRBJ2-2; D gene ambiguous. CDR1 is MNHEY, CDR2 SVGAGI, per germline. This CDR3 region has 14 residues. Trimming removed 7 bases at V and 4 bases at J, with 13 bases between. The chain's CDR3 is CASITAPGTGELFF. CDR3 DNA sequence: TGTGCCAGCATAACGGCCCCGGGCACCGGGGAGCTGTTTTTT.

The chain links TRBV5-6 to TRBJ1-2; 7 bases match TRBD1. Germline values: CDR1 SGHDT, CDR2 YYEEEE. This CDR3 region has 14 residues. Trimming removed 0 bases from V and 4 bases from J; junction bases left unmatched: 3. The CDR3 reads CASSLGTGFYGYTF. The CDR3 DNA sequence: TGTGCCAGCAGCTTGGGGACAGGCTTCTATGGCTACACCTTC.

The chain uses TRBV27 and TRBJ1-1, with TRBD1 as a possible D gene (6 bases). Germline lookup yields CDR1 MNHEY and CDR2 SMNVEV (reference sequence). The V end was cut by 9 bases, the J end by 8 bases, with 19 bases between. This CDR3 comprises 13 residues. The CDR3 sequence: CASFPRGAREAFF. The DNA for the CDR3 is TGTGCCAGTTTCCCTCGGGGGGCTCGGGAAGCTTTCTTT.

The chain is built from TRBV5-6 and TRBJ1-2; D unresolved. The CDR3 has 12 residues. The V end was cut by 0 bases, the J end by 6 bases, with 6 bases between. CDR1 and CDR2 (germline): SGHDT, YYEEEE. The CDR3 DNA reads as TGTGCCAGCAGCTTGGGAGGGAATGGCTACACCTTC. This codes for CASSLGGNGYTF.

The V gene is TRBV6-6, the J gene TRBJ1-3, with D unclear. The germline V gene has CDR1 MNHNY and CDR2 SVGAGI (reference sequence). This CDR3 comprises 17 residues. The ends were cut back, 5 bases at V and 0 bases at J, with 17 bases in the middle. The CDR3 DNA sequence: TGTGCCAGCAGTCTTGGCCCGCGGGGAACCTCTGGAAACACCATATATTTT. It yields the protein CASSLGPRGTSGNTIYF.

The chain has TRBV9 and TRBJ2-3; D possibly corresponds to TRBD2 (5 bases). Trimming cost V 0 bases and J 2 bases, with 10 bases left between them. Germline CDR1 reads SGDLS; CDR2 reads YYNGEE. CDR3 length: 15 amino acids. The CDR3 DNA sequence: TGTGCCAGCAGCGTAGGAGCGGCGATCACAGATACGCAGTATTTT. Its translation is CASSVGAAITDTQYF.

This chain joins TRBV15 and TRBJ2-7; 12 nucleotides match TRBD2. The CDR3 runs to 16 residues. Germline V gives CDR1 LNHNV, CDR2 YYDKDF (reference sequence). V dropped 1 base and J dropped 7; count of bases not matched to a gene: 8. The CDR3 protein is CATSRALAGGTGEQYF. As DNA, the CDR3 is TGTGCCACCAGCAGAGCACTAGCGGGGGGAACGGGGGAGCAGTACTTC.

The chain has TRBV6-5 and TRBJ1-1; no reliable D call. The CDR3 runs to 12 residues. CDR1 is MNHEY and CDR2 is SVGAGI in the germline V gene. Trimming pared 7 bases from V and 0 bases from J, leaving 6 bases between. CDR3 coding DNA: TGTGCCAGCACCGTTATGAACACTGAAGCTTTCTTT. The encoded protein is CASTVMNTEAFF.

The CDR3 DNA is TGTGCCAGCAGCGGTGGGTTCGGGGACGAGCAGTACTTC. Amino acids: CASSGGFGDEQYF. The J gene is TRBJ2-7, the V gene TRBV9, with D possibly matching TRBD2 (5 bases). CDR1 and CDR2 (germline): SGDLS, YYNGEE. Deletions cut 3 bases from V and 5 bases from J, with 12 bases between. This CDR3 comprises 13 residues.